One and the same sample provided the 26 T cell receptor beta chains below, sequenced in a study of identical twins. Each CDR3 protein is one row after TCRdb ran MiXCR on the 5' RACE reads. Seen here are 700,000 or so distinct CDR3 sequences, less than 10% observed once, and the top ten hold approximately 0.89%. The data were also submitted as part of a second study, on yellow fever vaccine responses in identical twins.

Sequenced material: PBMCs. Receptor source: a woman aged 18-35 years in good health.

The chain's CDR3 is CAISESGLAGGPVAFF. The CDR3 DNA follows: TGTGCCATCAGTGAGTCGGGACTAGCGGGGGGTCCGGTTGCGTTCTTC. The chain has TRBV10-3 and TRBJ2-1, with TRBD2 matching over 15 bases. The CDR3 runs to 16 residues. Germline lookup yields CDR1 ENHRY and CDR2 SYGVKD. V shed 0 bases, J shed 15 bases, and the junction held 9 bases outside the gene matches.

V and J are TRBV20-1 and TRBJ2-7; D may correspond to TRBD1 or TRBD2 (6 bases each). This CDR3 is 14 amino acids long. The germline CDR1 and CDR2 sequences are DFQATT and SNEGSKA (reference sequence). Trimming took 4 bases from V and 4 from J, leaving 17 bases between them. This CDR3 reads CSANAGTQGYEQYF. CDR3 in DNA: TGCAGTGCTAACGCCGGGACTCAGGGGTACGAGCAGTACTTC.

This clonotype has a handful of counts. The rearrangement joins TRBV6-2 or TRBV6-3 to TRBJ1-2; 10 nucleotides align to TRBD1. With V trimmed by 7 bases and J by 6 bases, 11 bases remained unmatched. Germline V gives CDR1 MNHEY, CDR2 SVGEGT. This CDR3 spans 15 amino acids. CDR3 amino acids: CASNDPGTGADGYTF. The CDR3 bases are TGTGCCAGCAATGATCCCGGGACAGGGGCGGATGGCTACACCTTC.

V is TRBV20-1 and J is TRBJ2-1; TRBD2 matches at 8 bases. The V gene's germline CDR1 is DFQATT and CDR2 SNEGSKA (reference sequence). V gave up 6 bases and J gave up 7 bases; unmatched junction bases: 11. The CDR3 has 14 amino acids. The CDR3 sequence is CSASETGGRNEQFF. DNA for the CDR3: TGCAGTGCCTCAGAGACGGGAGGGAGGAATGAGCAGTTCTTC.

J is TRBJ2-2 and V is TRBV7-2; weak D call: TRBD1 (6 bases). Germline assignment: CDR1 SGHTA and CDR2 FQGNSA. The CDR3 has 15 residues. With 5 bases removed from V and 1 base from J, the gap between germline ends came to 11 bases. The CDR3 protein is CASSVDRRNTGELFF. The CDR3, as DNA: TGTGCCAGCAGCGTAGACAGGAGGAACACCGGGGAGCTGTTTTTT. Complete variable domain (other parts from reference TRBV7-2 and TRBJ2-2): GAGVSQSPSNKVTEKGKDVELRCDPISGHTALYWYRQSLGQGLEFLIYFQGNSAPDKSGLPSDRFSAERTGGSVSTLTIQRTQQEDSAVYLCASSVDRRNTGELFFGEGSRLTVL.

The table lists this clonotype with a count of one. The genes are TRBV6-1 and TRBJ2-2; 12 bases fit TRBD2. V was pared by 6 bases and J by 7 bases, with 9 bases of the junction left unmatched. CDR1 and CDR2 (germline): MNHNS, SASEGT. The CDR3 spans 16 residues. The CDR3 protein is CASSPLAGGPGGELFF. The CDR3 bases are TGTGCCAGCAGCCCCCTAGCGGGAGGGCCAGGCGGGGAGCTGTTTTTT.

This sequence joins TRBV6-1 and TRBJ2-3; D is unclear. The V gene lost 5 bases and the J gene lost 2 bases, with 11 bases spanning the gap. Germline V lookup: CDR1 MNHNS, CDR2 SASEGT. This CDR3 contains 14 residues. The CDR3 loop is CASSRAGFTDTQYF. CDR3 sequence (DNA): TGTGCCAGCAGTCGAGCCGGGTTCACAGATACGCAGTATTTT.

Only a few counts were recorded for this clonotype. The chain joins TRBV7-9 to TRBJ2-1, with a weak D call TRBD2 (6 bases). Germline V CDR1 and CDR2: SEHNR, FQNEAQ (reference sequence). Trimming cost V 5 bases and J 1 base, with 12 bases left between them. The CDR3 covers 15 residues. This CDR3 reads CASSGGGRSYNEQFF. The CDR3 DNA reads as TGTGCCAGCAGCGGGGGAGGTCGGTCCTACAATGAGCAGTTCTTC.

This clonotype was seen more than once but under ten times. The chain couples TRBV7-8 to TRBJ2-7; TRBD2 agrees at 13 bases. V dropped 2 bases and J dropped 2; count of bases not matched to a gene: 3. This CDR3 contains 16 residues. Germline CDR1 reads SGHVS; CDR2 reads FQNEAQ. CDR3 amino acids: CASSLPTSGRTYEQYF. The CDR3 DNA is TGTGCCAGCAGCTTACCGACTAGCGGGAGGACCTACGAGCAGTACTTC. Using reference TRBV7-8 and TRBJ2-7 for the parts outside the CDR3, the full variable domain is GAGVSQSPRYKVAKRGQDVALRCDPISGHVSLFWYQQALGQGPEFLTYFQNEAQLDKSGLPSDRFFAERPEGSVSTLKIQRTQQEDSAVYLCASSLPTSGRTYEQYFGPGTRLTVT.

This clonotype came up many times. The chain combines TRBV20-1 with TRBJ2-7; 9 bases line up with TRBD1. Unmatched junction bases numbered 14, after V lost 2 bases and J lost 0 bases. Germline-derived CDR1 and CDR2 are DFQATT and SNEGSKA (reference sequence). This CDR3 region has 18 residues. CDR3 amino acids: CSARLSLTGTGSSYEQYF. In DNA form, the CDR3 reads TGCAGTGCTAGATTAAGTTTAACCGGGACAGGGAGCTCCTACGAGCAGTACTTC.

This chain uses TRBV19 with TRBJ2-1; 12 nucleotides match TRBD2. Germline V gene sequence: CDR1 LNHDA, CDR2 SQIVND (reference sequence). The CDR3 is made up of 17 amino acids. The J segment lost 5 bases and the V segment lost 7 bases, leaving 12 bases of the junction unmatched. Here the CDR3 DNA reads TGTGCCAGTACCCTACGGTCTAGCGGGAGGGCCCACAATGAGCAGTTCTTC. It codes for CASTLRSSGRAHNEQFF.

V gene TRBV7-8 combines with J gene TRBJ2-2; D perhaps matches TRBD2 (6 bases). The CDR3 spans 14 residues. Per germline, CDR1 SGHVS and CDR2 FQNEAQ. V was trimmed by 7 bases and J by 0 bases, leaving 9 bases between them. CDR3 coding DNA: TGTGCCAGCACCAGACTAGCGAACACCGGGGAGCTGTTTTTT. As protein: CASTRLANTGELFF.

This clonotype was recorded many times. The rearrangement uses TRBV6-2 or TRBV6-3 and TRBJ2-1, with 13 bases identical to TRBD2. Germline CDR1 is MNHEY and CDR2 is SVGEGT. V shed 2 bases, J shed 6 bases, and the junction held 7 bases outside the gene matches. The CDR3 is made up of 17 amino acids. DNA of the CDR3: TGTGCCAGCAGTTACCTCGGACTAGCGGGAGAGGGCAATGAGCAGTTCTTC. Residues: CASSYLGLAGEGNEQFF.

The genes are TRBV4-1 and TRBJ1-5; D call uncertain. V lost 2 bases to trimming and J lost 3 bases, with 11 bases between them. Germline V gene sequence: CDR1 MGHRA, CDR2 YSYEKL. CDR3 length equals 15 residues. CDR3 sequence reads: CASSQRQEVNQPQHF. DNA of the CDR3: TGCGCCAGCAGCCAACGGCAGGAGGTCAATCAGCCCCAGCATTTT.

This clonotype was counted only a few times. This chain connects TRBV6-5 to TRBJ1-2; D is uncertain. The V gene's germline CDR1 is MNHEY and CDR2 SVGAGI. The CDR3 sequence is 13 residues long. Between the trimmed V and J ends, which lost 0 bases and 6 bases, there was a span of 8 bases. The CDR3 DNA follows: TGTGCCAGCAGTTACTCGAACGGTAATGGCTACACCTTC. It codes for CASSYSNGNGYTF.

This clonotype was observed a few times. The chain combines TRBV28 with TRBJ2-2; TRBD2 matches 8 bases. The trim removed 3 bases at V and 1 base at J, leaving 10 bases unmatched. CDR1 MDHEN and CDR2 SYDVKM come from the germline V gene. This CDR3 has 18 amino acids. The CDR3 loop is CASSFLGGGIRNTGELFF. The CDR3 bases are TGTGCCAGCAGTTTTCTTGGCGGGGGGATTAGGAACACCGGGGAGCTGTTTTTT.

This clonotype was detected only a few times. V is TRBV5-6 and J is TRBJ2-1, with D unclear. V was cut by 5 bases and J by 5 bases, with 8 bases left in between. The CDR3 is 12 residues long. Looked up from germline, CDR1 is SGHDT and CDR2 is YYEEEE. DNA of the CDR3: TGTGCCAGCAGAGACGCCGACAATGAGCAGTTCTTC. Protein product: CASRDADNEQFF.

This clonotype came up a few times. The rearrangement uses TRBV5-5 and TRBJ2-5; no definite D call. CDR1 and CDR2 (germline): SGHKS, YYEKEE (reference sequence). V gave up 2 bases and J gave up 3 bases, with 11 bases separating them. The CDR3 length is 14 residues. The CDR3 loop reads CASSFSRTEETQYF. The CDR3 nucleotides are TGTGCCAGCAGCTTTTCACGGACCGAAGAGACCCAGTACTTC.

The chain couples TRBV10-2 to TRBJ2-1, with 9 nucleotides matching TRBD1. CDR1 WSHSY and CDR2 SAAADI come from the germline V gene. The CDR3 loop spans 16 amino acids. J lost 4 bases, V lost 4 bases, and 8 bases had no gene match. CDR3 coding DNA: TGCGCCAGCAGTGCCCCCGGGACAGGGTCTTACAATGAGCAGTTCTTC. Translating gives CASSAPGTGSYNEQFF.

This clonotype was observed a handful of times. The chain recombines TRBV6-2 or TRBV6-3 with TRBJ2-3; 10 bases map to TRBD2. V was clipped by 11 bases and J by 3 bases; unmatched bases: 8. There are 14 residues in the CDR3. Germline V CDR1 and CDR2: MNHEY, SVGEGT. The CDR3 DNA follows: TGTGCCTGTAAACCTAGCGGGAGTACAGATACGCAGTATTTT. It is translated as CACKPSGSTDTQYF.

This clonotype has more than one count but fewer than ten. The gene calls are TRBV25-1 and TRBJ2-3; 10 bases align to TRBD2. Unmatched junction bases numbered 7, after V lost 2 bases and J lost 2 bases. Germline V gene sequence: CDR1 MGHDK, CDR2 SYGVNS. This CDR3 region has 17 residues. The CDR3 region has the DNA TGTGCCAGCAGTGAAGATACCGGGACTAGCGCCACAGATACGCAGTATTTT. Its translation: CASSEDTGTSATDTQYF.

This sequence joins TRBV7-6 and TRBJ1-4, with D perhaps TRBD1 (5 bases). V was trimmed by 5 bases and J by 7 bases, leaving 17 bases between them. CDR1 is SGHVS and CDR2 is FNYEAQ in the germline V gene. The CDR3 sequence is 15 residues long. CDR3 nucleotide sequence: TGTGCCAGCAGCCGCCGCCGCGCTGGGGGTGAAAAACTGTTTTTT. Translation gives CASSRRRAGGEKLFF. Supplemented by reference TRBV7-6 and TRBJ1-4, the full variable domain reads GAGVSQSPRYKVTKRGQDVALRCDPISGHVSLYWYRQALGQGPEFLTYFNYEAQQDKSGLPNDRFSAERPEGSISTLTIQRTEQRDSAMYRCASSRRRAGGEKLFFGSGTQLSVL.

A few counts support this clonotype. CDR3 coding DNA: TGTGCCAGCAGCCAATCTATCGATAGCACAGATACGCAGTATTTT. Amino acids: CASSQSIDSTDTQYF. This chain uses TRBV4-2 with TRBJ2-3; D is uncertain. CDR3 length: 15 amino acids. Germline lookup yields CDR1 LGHNA and CDR2 YNFKEQ. Trimming stripped 2 bases from V and 0 bases from J, with 9 bases between.

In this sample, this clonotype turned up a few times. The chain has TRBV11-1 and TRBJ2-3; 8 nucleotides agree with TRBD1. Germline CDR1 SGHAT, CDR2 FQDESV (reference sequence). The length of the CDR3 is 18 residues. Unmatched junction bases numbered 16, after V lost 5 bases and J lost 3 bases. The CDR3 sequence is CASSPIIGTGLGTDTQYF. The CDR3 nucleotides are TGTGCCAGCAGCCCTATCATCGGGACAGGCTTAGGGACAGATACGCAGTATTTT.

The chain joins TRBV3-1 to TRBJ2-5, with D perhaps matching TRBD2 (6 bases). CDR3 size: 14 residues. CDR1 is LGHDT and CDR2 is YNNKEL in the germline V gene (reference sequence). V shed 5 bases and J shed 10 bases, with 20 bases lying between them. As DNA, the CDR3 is TGTGCCAGCAGCACCCCGGAGGGGCTAAAGGACCAGTACTTC. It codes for CASSTPEGLKDQYF.

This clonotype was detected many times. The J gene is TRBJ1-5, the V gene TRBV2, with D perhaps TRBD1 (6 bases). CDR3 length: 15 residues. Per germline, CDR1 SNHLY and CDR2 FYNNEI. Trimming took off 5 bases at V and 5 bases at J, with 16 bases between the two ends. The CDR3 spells CASSRDSQGYQPQHF. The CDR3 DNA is TGTGCCAGCAGTAGGGACTCACAGGGTTATCAGCCCCAGCATTTT.